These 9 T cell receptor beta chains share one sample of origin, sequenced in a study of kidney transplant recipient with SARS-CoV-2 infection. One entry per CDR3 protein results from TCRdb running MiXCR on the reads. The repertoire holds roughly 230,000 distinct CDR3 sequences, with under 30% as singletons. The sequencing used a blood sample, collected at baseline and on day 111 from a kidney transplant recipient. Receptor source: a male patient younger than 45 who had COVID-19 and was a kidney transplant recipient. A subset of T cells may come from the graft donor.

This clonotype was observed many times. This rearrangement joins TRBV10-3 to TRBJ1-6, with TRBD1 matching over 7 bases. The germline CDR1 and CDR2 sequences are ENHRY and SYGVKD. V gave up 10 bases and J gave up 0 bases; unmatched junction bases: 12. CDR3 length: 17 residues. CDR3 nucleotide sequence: TGTGCCACATCCGGACAGGAAGGTCTCTCCTATAATTCACCCCTCCACTTT. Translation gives CATSGQEGLSYNSPLHF.

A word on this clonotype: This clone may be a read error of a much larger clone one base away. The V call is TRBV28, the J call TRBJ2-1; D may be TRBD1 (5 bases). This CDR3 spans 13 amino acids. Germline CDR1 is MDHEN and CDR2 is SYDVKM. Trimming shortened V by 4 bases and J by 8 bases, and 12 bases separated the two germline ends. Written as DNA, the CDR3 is TGTGCCAGCAGTTCCCCTTCGACAGATGAGCAGTTCTTC. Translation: CASSSPSTDEQFF.

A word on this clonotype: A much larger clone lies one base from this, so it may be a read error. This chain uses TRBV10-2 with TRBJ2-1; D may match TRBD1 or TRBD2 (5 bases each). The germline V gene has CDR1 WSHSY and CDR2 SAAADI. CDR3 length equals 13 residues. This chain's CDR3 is CAGGINTRNERFF. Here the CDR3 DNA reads TGCGCCGGGGGAATCAATACGCGAAATGAGCGGTTCTTC.

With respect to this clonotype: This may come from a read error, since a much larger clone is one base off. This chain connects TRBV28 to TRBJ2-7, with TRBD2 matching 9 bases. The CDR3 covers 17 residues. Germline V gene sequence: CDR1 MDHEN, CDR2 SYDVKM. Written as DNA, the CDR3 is TGTGCCGGCAGTTCAAGAGGGGGACTAGCAGACTCCTACGAGCAGTACTTC. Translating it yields CAGSSRGGLADSYEQYF.

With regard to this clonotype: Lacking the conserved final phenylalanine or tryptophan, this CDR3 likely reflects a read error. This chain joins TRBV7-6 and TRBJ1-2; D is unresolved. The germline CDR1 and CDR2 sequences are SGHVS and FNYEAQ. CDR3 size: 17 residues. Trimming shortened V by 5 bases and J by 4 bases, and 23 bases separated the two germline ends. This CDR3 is CASSPYDESRKTYGYTS. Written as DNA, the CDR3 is TGTGCCAGCAGCCCTTACGATGAATCTCGAAAGACCTATGGCTACACCTCC.

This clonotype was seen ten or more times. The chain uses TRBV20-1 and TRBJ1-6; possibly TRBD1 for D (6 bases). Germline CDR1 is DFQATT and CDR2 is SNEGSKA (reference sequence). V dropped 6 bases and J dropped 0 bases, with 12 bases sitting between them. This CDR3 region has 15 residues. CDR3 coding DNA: TGCAGTGCCGAAGACAGGAGCTCCTATAATTCACCCCTCCACTTT. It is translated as CSAEDRSSYNSPLHF.

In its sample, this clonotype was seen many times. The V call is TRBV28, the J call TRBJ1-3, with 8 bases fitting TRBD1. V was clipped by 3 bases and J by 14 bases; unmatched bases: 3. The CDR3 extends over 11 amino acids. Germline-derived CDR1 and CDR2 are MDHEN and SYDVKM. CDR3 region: CASSFGTGLYF. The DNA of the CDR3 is TGTGCCAGCAGTTTCGGGACAGGTCTATATTTT.

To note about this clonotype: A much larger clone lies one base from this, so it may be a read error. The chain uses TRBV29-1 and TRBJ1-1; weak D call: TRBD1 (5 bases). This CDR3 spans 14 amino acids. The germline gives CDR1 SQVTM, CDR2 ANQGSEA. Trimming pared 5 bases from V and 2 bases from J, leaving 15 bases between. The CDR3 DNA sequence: TGCAGCGTTAGCCCCGGGACCGCCAACACTGAAGCTTTCTTT. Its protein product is CSVSPGTANTEAFF.

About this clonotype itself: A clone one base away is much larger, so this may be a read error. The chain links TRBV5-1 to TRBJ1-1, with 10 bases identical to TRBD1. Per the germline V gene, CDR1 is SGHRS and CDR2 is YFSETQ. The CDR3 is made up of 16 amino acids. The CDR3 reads CASGLETGGGNTEAFF. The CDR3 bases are TGCGCCAGCGGCTTGGAGACAGGGGGCGGGAACACTGAAGCTTTCTTT.